The clone carrying this T cell receptor beta chain has only a few counts. These data originate in a study of cytomegalovirus exposure and HLA in healthy donors. The protocol was immunoSEQ multiplex PCR, while the TCRdb copy is restricted to in-frame clones and leaves out a portion. The sample lists fewer than 250,000 clones; around four fifths were seen once. Germline V gene data show CDR1 as SQVTM and CDR2 as ANQGSEA. Deletions cut 6 bases from V and 5 bases from J, with 14 bases between. The CDR3 extends over 13 amino acids. This chain joins TRBV29-1 and TRBJ1-5; a possible D gene is TRBD1 (5 bases). The sequencing input was PBMCs. The sequence came from a woman younger than 30 in good health and CMV-seronegative. CDR3 residues: CSVIPGFDQPQHF. Written as DNA, the CDR3 is TGCAGCGTCATACCAGGGTTTGATCAGCCCCAGCATTTT.